The 18 T cell receptor beta chains in this list originate from one sample, sequenced in a study of shared clonotypes between healthy human individuals. The method was immunoSEQ multiplex PCR; TCRdb's version includes in-frame clones alone and lacks a portion of them. The table records some 2,000,000 clones, 95% of them present only once. Material: naive CD4+ T cells sorted from blood. Described subset: CD45RA+ positively selected. The receptors shown here come from a man aged 18 to 30 in good health.

The chain links TRBV19 to TRBJ1-6; D gene uncertain. In germline, CDR1 is LNHDA, CDR2 SQIVND (reference sequence). V was trimmed by 6 bases and J by 8 bases, leaving 14 bases between them. The CDR3 has 14 residues. CDR3 sequence: CASRGTGRDSPLHF. CDR3 DNA: TGTGCCAGTAGGGGCACGGGCCGTGATTCACCCCTCCACTTT.

The V gene is TRBV7-2, the J gene TRBJ2-5; 8 bases align to TRBD1. The CDR3 length is 15 residues. Germline CDR1 is SGHTA and CDR2 is FQGNSA. Unmatched junction bases numbered 5, after V lost 0 bases and J lost 5 bases. CDR3 in amino acids: CASSLAQGASETQYF. CDR3 nucleotide sequence: TGTGCCAGCAGCTTAGCCCAGGGGGCTAGTGAGACCCAGTACTTC.

The CDR3 DNA is TGTGCCAGCAGCCGCCTATTGGACAGGAACACCGGGGAGCTGTTTTTT. This translates into CASSRLLDRNTGELFF. The rearrangement uses TRBV7-9 and TRBJ2-2; D might be TRBD1 (6 bases). V lost 5 bases and J 1 base, leaving 14 bases between the germline ends. The CDR3 is 16 amino acids. CDR1 SEHNR and CDR2 FQNEAQ come from the germline V gene (reference sequence).

The gene calls are TRBV7-9 and TRBJ2-5, with 8 bases that match TRBD1. Germline trimming cut 1 base from V and 3 bases from J; bases unmatched to any gene: 10. Germline lookup yields CDR1 SEHNR and CDR2 FQNEAQ (reference sequence). The CDR3 runs to 17 residues. The CDR3 region is CASSLGGRTGPKETQYF. CDR3 bases: TGTGCCAGCAGCTTAGGGGGGCGGACAGGGCCGAAAGAGACCCAGTACTTC.

The V call is TRBV6-1, the J call TRBJ2-7; D may correspond to TRBD1 or TRBD2 (5 bases each). Germline V CDR1 and CDR2: MNHNS, SASEGT. The ends were cut back, 4 bases at V and 7 bases at J, with 17 bases in the middle. The CDR3 contains 14 residues. Written as DNA, the CDR3 is TGTGCCAGCAGTGGGGACCGGACATGGGGGGAGCAGTACTTC. Translating gives CASSGDRTWGEQYF.

This clone was recorded only once. This specimen includes other DNA sequences encoding the same CDR3. The V gene is TRBV7-2, the J gene TRBJ1-5; a weak D match, TRBD1 (5 bases). This CDR3 contains 15 residues. Germline CDR1 and CDR2: SGHTA and FQGNSA. Trimming removed 0 bases from V and 1 base from J, with 7 bases in between. Here the CDR3 DNA reads TGTGCCAGCAGCTTAGCAGGGACGAGCAATCAGCCCCAGCATTTT. This codes for CASSLAGTSNQPQHF. Together with reference TRBV7-2 and TRBJ1-5, the CDR3 gives the full variable domain: GAGVSQSPSNKVTEKGKDVELRCDPISGHTALYWYRQSLGQGLEFLIYFQGNSAPDKSGLPSDRFSAERTGGSVSTLTIQRTQQEDSAVYLCASSLAGTSNQPQHFGDGTRLSIL.

As regards this clone: The junction departs from the called germline gene at one end, perhaps through a read error. This chain uses TRBV6-1 with TRBJ1-5; D is undetermined. This CDR3 spans 13 amino acids. Germline CDR1 reads MNHNS; CDR2 reads SASEGT. CDR3 protein: CASGWAVYSGPDF. The CDR3 nucleotides are TGTGCCAGCGGATGGGCCGTTTACAGTGGCCCGGATTTT.

J is TRBJ2-2 and V is TRBV6-4; TRBD2 aligns across 9 bases. The junction had 6 bases not matched to a gene; V was cut back by 4 bases and J by 3 bases. CDR1 is MRHNA, CDR2 SNTAGT, per germline. CDR3 size: 16 residues. CDR3 amino acids: CASSGVAGVHTGELFF. As DNA, the CDR3 is TGTGCCAGCAGTGGAGTAGCGGGAGTACACACCGGGGAGCTGTTTTTT.

This clone was seen just once. The rearrangement joins TRBV7-2 to TRBJ1-5; the D gene is possibly TRBD1 (6 bases). This CDR3 comprises 17 residues. Germline CDR1 and CDR2: SGHTA and FQGNSA. Trimming removed 0 bases from V and 4 bases from J, with 16 bases in between. The CDR3 is CASSLAAGRGLNQPQHF. The CDR3 DNA reads TGTGCCAGCAGCTTAGCGGCGGGGAGGGGGTTGAATCAGCCCCAGCATTTT.

Comments on this clone: At one boundary the junction diverges from the germline segment, which might be a read error. The same CDR3 arises from other DNA sequences in this sample as well. The chain employs TRBV5-4 and TRBJ2-1; D is undetermined. From germline, CDR1 is SGHNT and CDR2 YYREEE (reference sequence). The CDR3 extends over 13 amino acids. Here the CDR3 DNA reads TGCGCCAGCAGCTCCCAGACTCTCAATGAGCAGTTCTTC. Its translation is CASSSQTLNEQFF.

As for this clone: Other DNA sequences in this specimen translate into the identical CDR3. V is TRBV5-1 and J is TRBJ2-5; D gene unclear. Germline-derived CDR1 and CDR2 are SGHRS and YFSETQ. The length of the CDR3 is 11 residues. Trimming took 3 bases from V and 5 from J, leaving 5 bases between them. For the CDR3, the DNA is TGCGCCAGCAGCTCAGCGGAGACCCAGTACTTC. Amino acids: CASSSAETQYF.

The V and J genes are TRBV19 and TRBJ2-6; D uncertain. The CDR3 runs to 14 residues. Germline CDR1 LNHDA, CDR2 SQIVND (reference sequence). The ends were cut back, 6 bases at V and 4 bases at J, with 10 bases in the middle. The CDR3 DNA reads as TGTGCCAGTAGCAGCCCCTACGGGGCCAACGTCCTGACTTTC. It specifies CASSSPYGANVLTF.

The genes are TRBV11-2 and TRBJ2-1, with 13 positions matching TRBD2. CDR3 length: 17 residues. Germline lookup yields CDR1 SGHAT and CDR2 FQNNGV. V lost 4 bases and J lost 5; bases outside the gene matches: 8. CDR3 nucleotides: TGTGCCAGCAGCTGGGGGACTAGCGGGGCCAGTGACAATGAGCAGTTCTTC. Protein product: CASSWGTSGASDNEQFF.

The V gene is TRBV5-6, the J gene TRBJ1-3; TRBD1 matches at 9 bases. From germline, CDR1 is SGHDT and CDR2 YYEEEE. V gave up 7 bases and J gave up 6 bases; unmatched junction bases: 14. This CDR3 has 16 residues. CDR3 sequence reads: CASGTDRGRALNTIYF. The CDR3 coding sequence is TGTGCCAGCGGGACGGACAGGGGCCGCGCTTTAAACACCATATATTTT.

Of note for this clone: Since a much larger clone is just one base distant, this may be a read error. Other DNA sequences in the same sample also yield this CDR3. V and J are TRBV5-1 and TRBJ2-6; D is ambiguous. Looked up from germline, CDR1 is SGHRS and CDR2 is YFSETQ. The CDR3 loop spans 13 amino acids. V shed 1 base and J shed 1 base, with 0 bases lying between them. The CDR3 nucleotides are TGCGCCAGCAGCTTGTCTGGGGCCAACGTCCTGACTTTC. The encoded protein is CASSLSGANVLTF.

A note on this clone: This sample includes further DNA sequences coding for the same CDR3. The gene calls are TRBV2 and TRBJ1-1; 8 bases are shared with TRBD1. The CDR3 loop spans 13 amino acids. V dropped 6 bases and J dropped 0; count of bases not matched to a gene: 0. Germline values: CDR1 SNHLY, CDR2 FYNNEI. The CDR3 DNA reads TGTGCCAGCAGCAGGGGGCTGAACACTGAAGCTTTCTTT. It is translated as CASSRGLNTEAFF.

This rearrangement joins TRBV4-1 to TRBJ2-7, with a possible D match to TRBD2 (6 bases). Germline loops: CDR1 MGHRA, CDR2 YSYEKL. V was pared by 4 bases and J by 5 bases, with 9 bases between. This CDR3 spans 12 amino acids. Here the CDR3 DNA reads TGCGCCAGCAGCCCGCCGGGGGACGAGCAGTACTTC. This encodes CASSPPGDEQYF.

The genes are TRBV6-5 and TRBJ2-3, with 11 nucleotides matching TRBD2. CDR1 and CDR2 from the germline V gene are MNHEY and SVGAGI. This CDR3 has 16 amino acids. V shed 5 bases, J shed 0 bases, and the junction held 4 bases outside the gene matches. CDR3 protein: CASSHWTSGSTDTQYF. CDR3 nucleotide sequence: TGTGCCAGCAGTCACTGGACTAGCGGGAGCACAGATACGCAGTATTTT.